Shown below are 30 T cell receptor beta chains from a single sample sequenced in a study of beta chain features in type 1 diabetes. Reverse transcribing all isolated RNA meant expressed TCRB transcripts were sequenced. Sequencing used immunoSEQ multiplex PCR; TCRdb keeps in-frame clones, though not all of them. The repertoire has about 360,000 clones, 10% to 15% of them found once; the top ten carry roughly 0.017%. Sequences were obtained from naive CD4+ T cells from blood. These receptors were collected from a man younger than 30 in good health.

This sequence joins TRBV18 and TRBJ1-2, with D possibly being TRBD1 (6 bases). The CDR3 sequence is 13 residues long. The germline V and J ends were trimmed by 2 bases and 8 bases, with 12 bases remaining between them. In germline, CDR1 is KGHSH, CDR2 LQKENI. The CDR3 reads CASSPSDRSGYTF. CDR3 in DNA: TGTGCCAGCTCACCATCAGACAGGTCCGGCTACACCTTC.

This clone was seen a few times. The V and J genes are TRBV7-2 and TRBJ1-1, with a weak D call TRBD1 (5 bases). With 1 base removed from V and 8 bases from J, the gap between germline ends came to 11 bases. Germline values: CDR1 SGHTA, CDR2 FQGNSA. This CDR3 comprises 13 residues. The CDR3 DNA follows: TGTGCCAGCAGCTTAGGGGACGGACTAGAAGCTTTCTTT. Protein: CASSLGDGLEAFF.

The CDR3 nucleotides are TGTGCCAGCAGTCCGGAGCGGGGGGGCCTAGACAATGAGCAGTTCTTC. Protein product: CASSPERGGLDNEQFF. The gene calls are TRBV4-2 and TRBJ2-1; 10 bases agree with TRBD2. The CDR3 runs to 16 residues. Trimming removed 6 bases from V and 5 bases from J; junction bases left unmatched: 10. The germline V gene has CDR1 LGHNA and CDR2 YNFKEQ.

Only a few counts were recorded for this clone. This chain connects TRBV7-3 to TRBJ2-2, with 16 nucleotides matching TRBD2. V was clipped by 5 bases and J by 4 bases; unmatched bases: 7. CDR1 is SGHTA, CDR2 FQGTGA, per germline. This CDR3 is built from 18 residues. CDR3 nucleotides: TGTGCCAGCAGCCCCGGCGGGACTAGCGGGGGGGCCACCGGGGAGCTGTTTTTT. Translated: CASSPGGTSGGATGELFF.

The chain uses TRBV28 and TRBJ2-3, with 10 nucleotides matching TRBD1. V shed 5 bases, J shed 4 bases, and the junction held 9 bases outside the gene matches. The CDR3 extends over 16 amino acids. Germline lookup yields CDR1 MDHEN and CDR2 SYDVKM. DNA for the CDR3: TGTGCCAGCAGTGCCCCGGGACAGGGGTTCGCAGATACGCAGTATTTT. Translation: CASSAPGQGFADTQYF.

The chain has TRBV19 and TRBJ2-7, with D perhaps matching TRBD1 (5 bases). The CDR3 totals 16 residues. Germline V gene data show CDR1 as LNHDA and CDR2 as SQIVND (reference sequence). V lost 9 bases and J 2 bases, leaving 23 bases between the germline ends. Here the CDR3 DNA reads TGTGCCAGCGCCACGACTTCCAGGGCTCAAACCTACGAGCAGTACTTC. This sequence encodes CASATTSRAQTYEQYF.

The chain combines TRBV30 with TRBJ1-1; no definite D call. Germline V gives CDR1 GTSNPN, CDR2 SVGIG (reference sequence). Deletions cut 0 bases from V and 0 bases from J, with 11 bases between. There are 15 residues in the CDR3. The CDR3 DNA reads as TGTGCCTGGAGTGTAACCCCGAACATGAACACTGAAGCTTTCTTT. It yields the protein CAWSVTPNMNTEAFF.

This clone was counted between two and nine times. The CDR3, as DNA: TGTGCCAGCTCAGACGGCGGGACAGACTATGGCTACACCTTC. Translation gives CASSDGGTDYGYTF. The chain uses TRBV18 and TRBJ1-2, with TRBD1 matching over 7 bases. The V segment lost 5 bases and the J segment 3 bases; nucleotides outside the gene matches: 6. Germline-derived CDR1 and CDR2 are KGHSH and LQKENI. This CDR3 region has 14 residues.

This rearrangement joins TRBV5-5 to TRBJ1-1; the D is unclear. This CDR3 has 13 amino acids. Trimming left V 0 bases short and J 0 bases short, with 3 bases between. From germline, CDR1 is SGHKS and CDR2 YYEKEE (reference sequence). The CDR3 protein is CASSLVMNTEAFF. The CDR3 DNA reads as TGTGCCAGCAGCTTGGTCATGAACACTGAAGCTTTCTTT. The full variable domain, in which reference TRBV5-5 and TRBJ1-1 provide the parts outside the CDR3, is DAGVTQSPTHLIKTRGQQVTLRCSPISGHKSVSWYQQVLGQGPQFIFQYYEKEERGRGNFPDRFSARQFPNYSSELNVNALLLGDSALYLCASSLVMNTEAFFGQGTRLTVV.

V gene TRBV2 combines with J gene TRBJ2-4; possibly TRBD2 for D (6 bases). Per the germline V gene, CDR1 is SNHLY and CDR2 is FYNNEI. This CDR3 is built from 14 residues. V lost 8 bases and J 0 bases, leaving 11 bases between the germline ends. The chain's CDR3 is CASDPGVAKNIQYF. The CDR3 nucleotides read TGTGCCAGCGATCCGGGGGTAGCCAAAAACATTCAGTACTTC.

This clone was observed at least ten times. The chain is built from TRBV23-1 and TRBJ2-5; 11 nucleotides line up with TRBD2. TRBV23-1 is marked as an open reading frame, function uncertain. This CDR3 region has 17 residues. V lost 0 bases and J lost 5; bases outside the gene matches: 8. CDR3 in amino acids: CASSQSVAGGPRETQYF. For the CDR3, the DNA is TGCGCCAGCAGTCAATCGGTAGCGGGAGGGCCGCGTGAGACCCAGTACTTC.

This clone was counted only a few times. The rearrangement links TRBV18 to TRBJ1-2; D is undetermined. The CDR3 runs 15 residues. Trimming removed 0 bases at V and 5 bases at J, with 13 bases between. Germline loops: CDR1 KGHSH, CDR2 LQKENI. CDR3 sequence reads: CASSPPGPQAYGYTF. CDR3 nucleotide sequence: TGTGCCAGCTCACCACCGGGTCCGCAGGCGTATGGCTACACCTTC.

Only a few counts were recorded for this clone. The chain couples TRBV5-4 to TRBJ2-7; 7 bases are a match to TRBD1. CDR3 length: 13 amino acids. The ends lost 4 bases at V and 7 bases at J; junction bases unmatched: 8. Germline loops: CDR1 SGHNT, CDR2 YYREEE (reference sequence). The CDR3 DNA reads TGTGCCAGCAGCGACAGGGCGGCTAGGGAGCAGTACTTC. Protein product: CASSDRAAREQYF. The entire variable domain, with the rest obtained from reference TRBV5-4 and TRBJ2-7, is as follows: ETGVTQSPTHLIKTRGQQVTLRCSSQSGHNTVSWYQQALGQGPQFIFQYYREEENGRGNFPPRFSGLQFPNYSSELNVNALELDDSALYLCASSDRAAREQYFGPGTRLTVT.

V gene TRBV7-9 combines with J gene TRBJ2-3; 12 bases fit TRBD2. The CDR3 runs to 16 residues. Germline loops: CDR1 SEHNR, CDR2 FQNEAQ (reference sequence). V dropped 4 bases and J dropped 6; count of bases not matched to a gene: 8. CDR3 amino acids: CASSSSLAGGVDTQYF. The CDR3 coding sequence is TGTGCCAGCAGCTCTTCGCTAGCGGGAGGGGTTGATACGCAGTATTTT.

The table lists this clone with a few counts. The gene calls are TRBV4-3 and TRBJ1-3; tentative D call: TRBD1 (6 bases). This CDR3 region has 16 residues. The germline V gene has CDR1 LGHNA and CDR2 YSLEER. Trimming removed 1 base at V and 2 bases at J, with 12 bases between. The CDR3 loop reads CASSQGQAPTGNTIYF. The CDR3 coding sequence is TGCGCCAGCAGCCAAGGACAGGCGCCTACTGGAAACACCATATATTTT.

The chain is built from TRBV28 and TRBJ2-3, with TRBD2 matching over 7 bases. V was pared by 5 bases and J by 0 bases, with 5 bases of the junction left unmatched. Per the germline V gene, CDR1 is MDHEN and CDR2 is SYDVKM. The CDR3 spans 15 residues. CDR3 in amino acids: CASSNGGSSTDTQYF. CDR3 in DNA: TGTGCCAGCAGTAACGGGGGGTCTAGCACAGATACGCAGTATTTT.

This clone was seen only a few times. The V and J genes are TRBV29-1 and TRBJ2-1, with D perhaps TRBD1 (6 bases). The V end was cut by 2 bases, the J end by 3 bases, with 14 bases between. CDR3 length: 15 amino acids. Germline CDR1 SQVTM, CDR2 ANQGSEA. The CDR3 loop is CSVEPRGRGYNEQFF. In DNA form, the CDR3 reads TGCAGCGTTGAACCCAGGGGCCGAGGCTACAATGAGCAGTTCTTC.

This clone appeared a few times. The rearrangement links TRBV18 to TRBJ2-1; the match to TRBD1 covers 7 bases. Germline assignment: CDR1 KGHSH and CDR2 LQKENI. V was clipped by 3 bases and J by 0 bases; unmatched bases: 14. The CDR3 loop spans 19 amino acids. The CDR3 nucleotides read TGTGCCAGCTCACCTCCTTTGATACAGGGGTTGAGCTCCTACAATGAGCAGTTCTTC. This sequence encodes CASSPPLIQGLSSYNEQFF.

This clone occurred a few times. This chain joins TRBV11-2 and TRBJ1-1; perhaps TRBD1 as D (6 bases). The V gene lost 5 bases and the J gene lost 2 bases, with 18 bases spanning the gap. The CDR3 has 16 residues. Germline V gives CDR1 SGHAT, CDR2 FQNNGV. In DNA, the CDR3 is TGTGCCAGCAGCCACGGGACACGCGGGAGAAACACTGAAGCTTTCTTT. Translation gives CASSHGTRGRNTEAFF.

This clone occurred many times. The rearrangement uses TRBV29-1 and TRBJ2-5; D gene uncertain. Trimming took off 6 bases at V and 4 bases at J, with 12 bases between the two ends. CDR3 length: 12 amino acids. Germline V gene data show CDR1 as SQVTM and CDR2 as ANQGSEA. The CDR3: CSVRGFGETQYF. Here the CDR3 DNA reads TGCAGCGTCCGAGGATTTGGAGAGACCCAGTACTTC.

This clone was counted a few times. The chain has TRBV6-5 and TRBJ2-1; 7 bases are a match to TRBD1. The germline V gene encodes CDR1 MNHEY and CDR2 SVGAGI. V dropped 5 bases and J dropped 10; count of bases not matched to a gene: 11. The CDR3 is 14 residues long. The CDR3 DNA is TGTGCCAGCAGTCCCAGAACAGGGGCTGGGGAGCAGTTCTTC. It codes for CASSPRTGAGEQFF.

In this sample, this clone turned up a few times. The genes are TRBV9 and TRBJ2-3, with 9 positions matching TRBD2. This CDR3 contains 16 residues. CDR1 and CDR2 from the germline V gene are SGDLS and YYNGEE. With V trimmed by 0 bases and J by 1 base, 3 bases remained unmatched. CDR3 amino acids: CASSVGASGGTDTQYF. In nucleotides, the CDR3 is TGTGCCAGCAGCGTAGGAGCTAGCGGGGGCACAGATACGCAGTATTTT. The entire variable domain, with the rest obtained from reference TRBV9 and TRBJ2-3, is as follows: DSGVTQTPKHLITATGQRVTLRCSPRSGDLSVYWYQQSLDQGLQFLIQYYNGEERAKGNILERFSAQQFPDLHSELNLSSLELGDSALYFCASSVGASGGTDTQYFGPGTRLTVL.

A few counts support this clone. The CDR3 DNA sequence: TGTGCCAGCAGTGAAGACATGAACATTCAGTACTTC. This gives the protein CASSEDMNIQYF. The rearrangement joins TRBV6-1 to TRBJ2-4; D unresolved. The CDR3 length is 12 residues. Looked up from germline, CDR1 is MNHNS and CDR2 is SASEGT. Trimming removed 1 base from V and 7 bases from J, with 5 bases in between.

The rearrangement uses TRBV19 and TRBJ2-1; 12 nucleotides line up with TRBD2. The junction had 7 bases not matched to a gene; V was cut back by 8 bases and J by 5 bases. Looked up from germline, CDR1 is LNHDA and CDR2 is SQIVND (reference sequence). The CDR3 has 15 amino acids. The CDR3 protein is CASSTTSGGDNEQFF. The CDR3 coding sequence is TGTGCCAGTTCGACGACTAGCGGGGGTGACAATGAGCAGTTCTTC. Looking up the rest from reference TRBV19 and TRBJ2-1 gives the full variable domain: DGGITQSPKYLFRKEGQNVTLSCEQNLNHDAMYWYRQDPGQGLRLIYYSQIVNDFQKGDIAEGYSVSREKKESFPLTVTSAQKNPTAFYLCASSTTSGGDNEQFFGPGTRLTVL.

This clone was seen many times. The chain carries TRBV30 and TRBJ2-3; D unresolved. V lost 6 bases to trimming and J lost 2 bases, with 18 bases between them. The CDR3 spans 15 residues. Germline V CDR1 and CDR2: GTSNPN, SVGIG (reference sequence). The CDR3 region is CACESKAAPTDTQYF. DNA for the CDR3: TGTGCCTGCGAATCCAAGGCGGCCCCCACAGATACGCAGTATTTT.

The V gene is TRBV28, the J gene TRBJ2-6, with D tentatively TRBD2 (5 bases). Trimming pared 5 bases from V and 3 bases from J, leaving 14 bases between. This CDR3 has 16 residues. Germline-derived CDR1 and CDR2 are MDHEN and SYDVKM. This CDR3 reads CASSTFRGRGANVLTF. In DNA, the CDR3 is TGTGCCAGCAGTACCTTCAGAGGGCGTGGGGCCAACGTCCTGACTTTC.

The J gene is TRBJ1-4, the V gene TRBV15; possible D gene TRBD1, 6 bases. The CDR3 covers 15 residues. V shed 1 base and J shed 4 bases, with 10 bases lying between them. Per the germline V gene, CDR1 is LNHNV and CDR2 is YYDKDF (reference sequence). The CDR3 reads CATSRVAGVNEKLFF. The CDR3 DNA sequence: TGTGCCACCAGCAGAGTGGCAGGGGTTAATGAAAAACTGTTTTTT.

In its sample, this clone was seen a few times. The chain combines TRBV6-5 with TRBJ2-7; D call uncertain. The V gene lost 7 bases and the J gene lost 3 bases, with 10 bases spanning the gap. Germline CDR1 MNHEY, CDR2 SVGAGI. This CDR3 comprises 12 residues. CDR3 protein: CASTGINYEQYF. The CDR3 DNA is TGTGCCAGCACTGGCATAAACTACGAGCAGTACTTC.

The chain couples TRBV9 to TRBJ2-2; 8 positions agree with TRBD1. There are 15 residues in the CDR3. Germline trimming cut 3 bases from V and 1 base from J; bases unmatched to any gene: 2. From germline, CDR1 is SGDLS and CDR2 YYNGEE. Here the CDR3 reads CASSARGLNTGELFF. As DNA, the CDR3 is TGTGCCAGCAGCGCCAGGGGGCTGAACACCGGGGAGCTGTTTTTT.

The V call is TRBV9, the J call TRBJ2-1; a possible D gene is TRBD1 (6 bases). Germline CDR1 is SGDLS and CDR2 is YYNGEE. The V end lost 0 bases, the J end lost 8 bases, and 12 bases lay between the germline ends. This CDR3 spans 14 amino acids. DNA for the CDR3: TGTGCCAGCAGCGTAGCCCCCGGGACATATGAGCAGTTCTTC. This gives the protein CASSVAPGTYEQFF.